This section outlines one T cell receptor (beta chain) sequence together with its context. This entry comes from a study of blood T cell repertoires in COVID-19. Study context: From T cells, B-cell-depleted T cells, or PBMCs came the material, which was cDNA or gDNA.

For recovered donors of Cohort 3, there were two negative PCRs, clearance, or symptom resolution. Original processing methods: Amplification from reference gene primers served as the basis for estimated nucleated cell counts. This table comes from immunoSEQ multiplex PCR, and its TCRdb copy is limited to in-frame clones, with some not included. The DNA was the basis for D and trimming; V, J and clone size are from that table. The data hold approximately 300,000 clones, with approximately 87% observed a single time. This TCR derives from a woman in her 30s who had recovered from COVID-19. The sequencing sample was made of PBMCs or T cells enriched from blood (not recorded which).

The DNA of the CDR3 is TGTGCCAGCAGCTTAGGTCCCGTTGGGACAGGGGAAAATTCACCCCTCCACTTT. It translates to CASSLGPVGTGENSPLHF. This chain uses TRBV7-6 with TRBJ1-6, with TRBD1 matching 10 bases. V lost 1 base, J lost 7 bases, and 10 bases stayed unmatched. This CDR3 is built from 18 residues. Germline V gene data show CDR1 as SGHVS and CDR2 as FNYEAQ.